This T cell receptor beta chain was sequenced during a study of technical replicates of blood from several donors. Clones were read by immunoSEQ multiplex PCR, and TCRdb kept only the in-frame ones, dropping some. The sample lists around 56,000 clones, nearly 95% occurring once. This clone is a singleton in its sample. This CDR3 is built from 11 residues. V lost 6 bases to trimming and J lost 8 bases, with 8 bases between them. Germline V gene data show CDR1 as SGHTA and CDR2 as FQGNSA. Sequenced: PBMCs. The chain is built from TRBV7-2 and TRBJ2-1; D unclear. The sequence was obtained from a human donor in good health. Some clones in this sample may be carry-over from other donors' samples. CDR3: CASSNLDEQFF. The CDR3 coding sequence is TGTGCCAGCAGTAATCTTGATGAGCAGTTCTTC.